This is a list of T cell receptor beta chains from one sample in a study of early T cells in non-severe SARS-CoV-2 infection. TCRdb reanalysed the 5' RACE reads using MiXCR and keeps one entry per CDR3 protein. Among about 26,000 distinct CDR3 sequences listed, less than 4.5% were seen once. The material sequenced was whole blood. The receptors originated from an adult who was a healthcare worker with PCR-confirmed SARS-CoV-2 infection or an uninfected control (not recorded which). Both conserved end residues are part of each CDR3. A D gene is named only where the DNA matches it firmly. Clone size is shown for a subset of rows, as once, few, many or a class of expanded clone.

TGTGCCAGCAGCGCCGGGACCTCTGGAAACACCATATATTTT	CASSAGTSGNTIYF	.	many	TRBV9	TRBJ1-3
TGTGCCAGCAGTCGACAGGGTTATGAGCAGTACTTC	CASSRQGYEQYF	TRBD1	many	TRBV12-3/TRBV12-4	TRBJ2-7
TGTGCCAGCAGTTTATTGGGTATGTCAGTCTACGAGCAGTACTTC	CASSLLGMSVYEQYF	.	.	TRBV12-3/TRBV12-4	TRBJ2-7
TGTGCCAGCAGCTCGGGGGGGCCCCACACAGATACGCAGTATTTT	CASSSGGPHTDTQYF	TRBD2	many	TRBV5-4	TRBJ2-3
TGCAGTGCTCTCGACGTCCACTCTGGAAACACCATATATTTT	CSALDVHSGNTIYF	.	many	TRBV20-1	TRBJ1-3
TGTGCCAGCAGTCAACACGGGAGCTCCTATAATTCACCCCTCCACTTT	CASSQHGSSYNSPLHF	.	many	TRBV28	TRBJ1-6
TGTGCCAGCAGCTCGACTAGCGGGGGCCGCTACGAGCAGTACTTC	CASSSTSGGRYEQYF	TRBD2	.	TRBV7-2	TRBJ2-7
TGCAGTGCTAGAGTTGTAGGGCCGATCACAGATACGCAGTATTTT	CSARVVGPITDTQYF	.	many	TRBV20-1	TRBJ2-3
TGTGCCAGCAGTTACCCTAGCGGGGGAAAGGACGAGCAGTACTTC	CASSYPSGGKDEQYF	TRBD2	many	TRBV6-2/TRBV6-3	TRBJ2-7
TGTGCCAACGTGGGACAGCGCACAGATACGCAGTATTTT	CANVGQRTDTQYF	TRBD1	few	TRBV2	TRBJ2-3
TGTGCCAGCGACAGGGATAACAATGAGCAGTTCTTC	CASDRDNNEQFF	TRBD1	.	TRBV6-1	TRBJ2-1
TGTGCCAGCAGCGTAGAATTCGCAGACTTCTATGGCTACACCTTC	CASSVEFADFYGYTF	.	many	TRBV9	TRBJ1-2
TGCAGTGCTAGAGATAGGCCAGTGAGCTCCTACGAGCAGTACTTC	CSARDRPVSSYEQYF	.	many	TRBV20-1	TRBJ2-7
TGTGCCAGCAGTTTACGTCAGGGGGCAGAGACCCAGTACTTC	CASSLRQGAETQYF	TRBD1	medium-sized	TRBV27	TRBJ2-5
TGTGCCAGCAGCCCCGTTAGACAGAACACCGGGGAGCTGTTTTTT	CASSPVRQNTGELFF	.	many	TRBV11-2	TRBJ2-2
TGTGCCTGGAGGGCCGGGACGAACACTGAAGCTTTCTTT	CAWRAGTNTEAFF	.	many	TRBV30	TRBJ1-1
TGTGCCAGCAGTTTGCGTCGGTCACTAGCCAAAAACATTCAGTACTTC	CASSLRRSLAKNIQYF	.	many	TRBV28	TRBJ2-4